This T cell receptor (beta chain) was retrieved from a study of Graves' ophthalmopathy and Graves' hyperthyroidism. Study-wide points: Blood also contained most of the expanded thyroid clonotypes above 0.001 frequency.

None of the included patients had other autoimmune diseases, uncontrolled infections, pregnancy or lactation, as these led to exclusion. As diagnostic evidence, clinical symptoms, serum thyroxine, TRAb, thyroid ultrasound and orbital computed tomography were relied upon. The authors amplified TCR beta CDR3 regions, and they did so from RNA transcripts for repertoire sequencing. The authors performed first-round RT-PCR with HTBI primers and then a second-round multiplex PCR. One entry per CDR3 protein results from TCRdb running MiXCR on the multiplex PCR reads. The sample yields fewer than 650,000 distinct CDR3 sequences, 22% seen once. The CDR3 spans 14 residues. CDR1 MNHEY and CDR2 SVGEGT come from the germline V gene. This clonotype has a count of ten or more. As yet, its antigen is unknown. An end of the junction differs from the germline gene, which may be a read error.

The chain links TRBV6-2 or TRBV6-3 to TRBJ2-5; possibly TRBD1 or TRBD2 for D (5 bases each). The receptor was isolated from a woman between 18 and 29 years old with stable Graves' hyperthyroidism. Some clones in this sample may be carry-over from other donors' samples. Sample: peripheral blood. The CDR3 DNA is TGTGCCAGCAGTCGGGACGGGCGACAAGGGACCCAGTACTTC. Residues: CASSRDGRQGTQYF.